The 5 T cell receptor beta chains below come from one sample, sequenced in a study of shared clonotypes between healthy human individuals. Assay used: immunoSEQ multiplex PCR; TCRdb lists only in-frame clones, some missing. The sample carries approximately 1,500,000 clones, roughly 96% recorded once. Material for sequencing was naive CD4+ T cells sorted from blood. Regarding subset: CD45RA+ positively selected. These receptors were collected from a man aged 25 to 40 in good health.

The rearrangement joins TRBV6-5 to TRBJ2-7; D uncertain. Germline CDR1 is MNHEY and CDR2 is SVGAGI. The germline V and J ends were trimmed by 0 bases and 4 bases, with 13 bases remaining between them. This CDR3 has 15 residues. CDR3 DNA sequence: TGTGCCAGCAGTTACTCCCGGGCGGCGGAATACGAGCAGTACTTC. This gives the protein CASSYSRAAEYEQYF.

The chain has TRBV6-1 and TRBJ1-4; D gene ambiguous. Trimming took 1 base from V and 1 from J, leaving 10 bases between them. The CDR3 contains 16 residues. Germline CDR1 reads MNHNS; CDR2 reads SASEGT. CDR3 nucleotides: TGTGCCAGCAGTGAAGGGCTCAGCCGAACTAATGAAAAACTGTTTTTT. As protein: CASSEGLSRTNEKLFF.

V usage is TRBV6-5 and J usage is TRBJ2-2; no reliable D call. This CDR3 is 14 amino acids long. The V and J ends lost 4 bases and 1 base respectively, with 7 bases between them. Germline V gives CDR1 MNHEY, CDR2 SVGAGI. The CDR3 region is CASSLFRNTGELFF. The CDR3 DNA follows: TGTGCCAGCAGTTTGTTCAGGAACACCGGGGAGCTGTTTTTT.

The genes are TRBV27 and TRBJ2-3; D is possibly TRBD2 (5 bases). The V gene lost 4 bases and the J gene lost 5 bases, with 16 bases spanning the gap. The CDR3 length is 15 residues. Germline V gene data show CDR1 as MNHEY and CDR2 as SMNVEV (reference sequence). The CDR3 is CASSYEGTVKDTQYF. CDR3 coding DNA: TGTGCCAGCAGTTATGAGGGTACAGTGAAAGATACGCAGTATTTT.

This chain connects TRBV5-1 to TRBJ1-3, with a possible D match to TRBD1 (6 bases). The CDR3 runs to 16 residues. Germline CDR1 reads SGHRS; CDR2 reads YFSETQ. V gave up 2 bases and J gave up 0 bases, with 12 bases separating them. In DNA form, the CDR3 reads TGCGCCAGCAGCTTCTCCGACAGGTTCTCTGGAAACACCATATATTTT. It codes for CASSFSDRFSGNTIYF.